This TCR beta chain was found in a study of T cells in Graves' hyperthyroidism and ophthalmopathy. Study-level points and caveats: Within blood appeared most thyroid clonotypes that had expanded above 0.001.

Comment on this clonotype: The antigen remains unidentified.

Using RNA transcripts as the source, TCR beta CDR3 regions were amplified. The study used the HTBI primer set for a first-round RT-PCR of the TCR CDR3. One entry per CDR3 protein, called by TCRdb with MiXCR from the multiplex PCR reads. Counted here are approximately 490,000 distinct CDR3 sequences, about 20% occurring once; the ten biggest clones make up around 47%. The specimen sequenced was blood. The origin of this receptor is a woman in her 70s with Graves' ophthalmopathy.

This CDR3 reads CSAPGLPLYEQYF. CDR3 bases: TGCAGTGCCCCGGGACTACCCTTATACGAGCAGTACTTC. V usage is TRBV20-1 and J usage is TRBJ2-7, with 7 bases aligning to TRBD2. Trimming at V came to 6 bases and at J to 4 bases, leaving 9 bases not matched to a gene. The CDR3 is 13 amino acids. Looked up from germline, CDR1 is DFQATT and CDR2 is SNEGSKA (reference sequence).